This T cell receptor beta chain is from a study of technical replicates of blood from several donors. TCRdb's copy holds only in-frame clones and misses some; the assay was immunoSEQ multiplex PCR. The sample lists about 75,000 clones; approximately 97% were seen once. The count of this clone is one. The receptor comes from a human donor in good health. The source material was T cells isolated from PBMCs.

The CDR3 sequence is CASSQRTRGETQYF. The CDR3 nucleotides are TGCGCCAGCAGCCAGAGGACTAGGGGGGAGACCCAGTACTTC. The chain has TRBV4-3 and TRBJ2-5; weak D call: TRBD2 (7 bases). The length of the CDR3 is 14 residues. Looked up from germline, CDR1 is LGHNA and CDR2 is YSLEER. Deletions cut 3 bases from V and 5 bases from J, with 13 bases between.